This T cell receptor (beta chain) was retrieved from a study of Ad26.COV2.S vaccination and SARS-CoV-2 variants. Assay used: immunoSEQ multiplex PCR; TCRdb lists only in-frame clones, some missing. The profile covers roughly 700,000 clones, with about 89% appearing a single time and roughly 1.5% taken by the ten largest. Germline V CDR1 and CDR2: SGDLS, YYNGEE. The ends were cut back, 3 bases at V and 3 bases at J, with 18 bases in the middle. CDR3 length equals 17 residues. The treatment denotes: over 15 received Ad26.COV2.S at low or high dose, single or two shots; several received placebo; per-sample allocation not given. Samples were taken on day 63 after the first vaccine or placebo injection.

The clonotype comes from a person between 18 and 65 years old who received the Ad26.COV2.S COVID-19 vaccine or a placebo. The genes are TRBV9 and TRBJ2-2; D may be TRBD1 (5 bases). The sample here was peripheral blood, taken in a trial of Ad26.COV2.S vaccine versus placebo. This CDR3 is CASSEATQDMYTGELFF. DNA of the CDR3: TGTGCCAGCAGCGAGGCCACCCAGGACATGTACACCGGGGAGCTGTTTTTT.